Shown below are 21 T cell receptor beta chains from a single sample sequenced in a study of blood T cell repertoires in COVID-19. Using immunoSEQ multiplex PCR, the repertoire was profiled, and TCRdb retains in-frame clones only, with some absent. In the table there are 150,000 to 180,000 clones, 80% of which are singletons. Sequencing was done on a sample of peripheral blood. The receptor source for this set is a man between 60 and 75 years old with acute or convalescent COVID-19.

The chain employs TRBV6-5 and TRBJ1-5; weak D call: TRBD1 (5 bases). CDR1 and CDR2 (germline): MNHEY, SVGAGI. This CDR3 region has 13 residues. Trimming removed 7 bases at V and 7 bases at J, with 14 bases between. For the CDR3, the DNA is TGTGCCAGCACTGGACCGGAGGGGCAGCCCCAGCATTTT. It specifies CASTGPEGQPQHF.

In its sample, this clone was seen once. The chain joins TRBV6-1 to TRBJ1-4; TRBD1 aligns across 9 bases. With V trimmed by 4 bases and J by 8 bases, 17 bases remained unmatched. Germline V CDR1 and CDR2: MNHNS, SASEGT. This CDR3 is built from 18 residues. The CDR3 protein is CASSARGTGTISGEKLFF. CDR3 sequence (DNA): TGTGCCAGCAGTGCAAGGGGGACAGGGACGATTTCTGGGGAAAAACTGTTTTTT.

In DNA form, the CDR3 reads TGCGCCAGCAGCCACGGCCCAGGGAATCAGCCCCAGCATTTT. It codes for CASSHGPGNQPQHF. This sequence joins TRBV4-1 and TRBJ1-5; D might be TRBD1 (5 bases). Trimming cost V 3 bases and J 4 bases, with 10 bases left between them. The CDR3 has 14 residues. The germline gives CDR1 MGHRA, CDR2 YSYEKL.

This clone was recorded only once. This chain uses TRBV6-5 with TRBJ2-7, with 9 bases lining up with TRBD2. CDR3 length equals 15 residues. With 0 bases clipped from V and 4 bases from J, the junction kept 4 bases outside the gene matches. CDR1 is MNHEY, CDR2 SVGAGI, per germline. The CDR3: CASSYSPAGGYEQYF. The CDR3 DNA is TGTGCCAGCAGTTACTCCCCAGCGGGGGGTTACGAGCAGTACTTC.

V is TRBV7-9 and J is TRBJ2-7; D is unresolved. The CDR3 runs to 14 residues. The germline V gene has CDR1 SEHNR and CDR2 FQNEAQ (reference sequence). The germline V and J ends were trimmed by 1 base and 6 bases, with 13 bases remaining between them. The CDR3 coding sequence is TGTGCCAGCAGCTTAGAATCCGCTACGGGCGAGCAGTACTTC. Residues: CASSLESATGEQYF.

This clone was detected a few times. The genes are TRBV5-1 and TRBJ2-5, with 11 bases fitting TRBD2. The CDR3 length is 14 residues. The ends lost 5 bases at V and 3 bases at J; junction bases unmatched: 3. CDR1 and CDR2 (germline): SGHRS, YFSETQ. CDR3 nucleotides: TGCGCCAGCAGTAAACTAGCGGGGGAAGAGACCCAGTACTTC. It is translated as CASSKLAGEETQYF.

The rearrangement links TRBV19 to TRBJ2-3, with TRBD2 matching over 11 bases. J was trimmed by 6 bases and V by 4 bases; bases with no gene match: 0. Germline lookup yields CDR1 LNHDA and CDR2 SQIVND (reference sequence). This CDR3 has 13 residues. The CDR3 reads CASSTSGRDTQYF. The CDR3 region has the DNA TGTGCCAGTAGTACTAGCGGGAGGGATACGCAGTATTTT.

The chain has TRBV3-1 (or the pseudogene TRBV3-2) and TRBJ1-1; TRBD1 aligns across 8 bases. The CDR3 has 15 residues. CDR1 and CDR2 (germline): LGHDT, YNNKEL (reference sequence). V shed 4 bases and J 6 bases; nucleotides not matched to a gene: 10. CDR3 protein: CASSPTTGGRAEAFF. The CDR3 DNA is TGTGCCAGCAGCCCCACTACAGGGGGAAGGGCTGAAGCTTTCTTT.

The J gene is TRBJ2-3, the V gene TRBV4-2; 10 nucleotides match TRBD2. The trim removed 0 bases at V and 9 bases at J, leaving 15 bases unmatched. There are 18 residues in the CDR3. Looked up from germline, CDR1 is LGHNA and CDR2 is YNFKEQ. The CDR3 spells CASSQDFGLAGVPGTQYF. CDR3 nucleotide sequence: TGTGCCAGCAGCCAAGATTTCGGTCTAGCGGGGGTCCCGGGCACGCAGTATTTT.

The gene calls are TRBV14 and TRBJ2-3, with TRBD2 matching over 8 bases. Trimming cost V 5 bases and J 1 base; bases outside gene matches: 5. The CDR3 runs to 15 residues. CDR1 and CDR2 (germline): SGHDN, FVKESK. CDR3 bases: TGTGCCAGCAGCTTCGCGGGGGGTCGCACAGATACGCAGTATTTT. It specifies CASSFAGGRTDTQYF.

Only a few counts were recorded for this clone. V and J are TRBV3-1 (or the pseudogene TRBV3-2) and TRBJ1-4; 7 nucleotides line up with TRBD1. This CDR3 region has 15 residues. Germline V gene data show CDR1 as LGHDT and CDR2 as YNNKEL (reference sequence). Trimming cost V 4 bases and J 10 bases; bases outside gene matches: 12. The CDR3 coding sequence is TGTGCCAGCAGCCGTAGAGGGGACAGTACGGGAAAACTGTTTTTT. Translated, it gives CASSRRGDSTGKLFF.

The rearrangement links TRBV3-1 (or the pseudogene TRBV3-2) to TRBJ1-5; tentatively, D is TRBD1 (5 bases). The CDR3 loop spans 13 amino acids. Germline V lookup: CDR1 LGHDT, CDR2 YNNKEL (reference sequence). V dropped 7 bases and J dropped 3 bases, with 10 bases sitting between them. The CDR3 coding sequence is TGTGCCAGCAAACAGGTGAACAATCAGCCCCAGCATTTT. Protein sequence: CASKQVNNQPQHF.

V is TRBV27 and J is TRBJ1-4; TRBD1 aligns across 9 bases. The CDR3 totals 14 residues. Germline-derived CDR1 and CDR2 are MNHEY and SMNVEV (reference sequence). The V segment lost 3 bases and the J segment 8 bases; nucleotides outside the gene matches: 4. The CDR3 DNA follows: TGTGCCAGCAGTTTTACAGGGGGCATGGAAAAACTGTTTTTT. This gives the protein CASSFTGGMEKLFF.

V is TRBV11-2 and J is TRBJ2-1; the match to TRBD2 covers 8 bases. The germline V gene has CDR1 SGHAT and CDR2 FQNNGV. With 6 bases clipped from V and 5 bases from J, the junction kept 9 bases outside the gene matches. The CDR3 is made up of 15 amino acids. CDR3 sequence: CASSESGSGHNEQFF. The CDR3 DNA reads TGTGCCAGCAGTGAAAGCGGGAGTGGCCACAATGAGCAGTTCTTC.

This clone was seen a handful of times. This rearrangement joins TRBV30 to TRBJ1-1; 7 nucleotides agree with TRBD1. Trimming took 8 bases from V and 5 from J; bases not matched to a gene: 8. The germline gives CDR1 GTSNPN, CDR2 SVGIG (reference sequence). The CDR3 is made up of 12 amino acids. CDR3 coding DNA: TGTGCCCGGACAGGTGGAGGGACTGAAGCTTTCTTT. This gives the protein CARTGGGTEAFF.

This chain connects TRBV19 to TRBJ1-3, with TRBD1 as a possible D gene (6 bases). Trimming pared 7 bases from V and 3 bases from J, leaving 28 bases between. Per the germline V gene, CDR1 is LNHDA and CDR2 is SQIVND (reference sequence). This CDR3 is built from 19 residues. The CDR3 bases are TGTGCCAGTACCCCGCGAGGCAGGGGAGCCCTTCAATATGGAAACACCATATATTTT. Its translation: CASTPRGRGALQYGNTIYF.

This rearrangement joins TRBV6-2 or TRBV6-3 to TRBJ2-1; 8 nucleotides align to TRBD2. With V trimmed by 7 bases and J by 8 bases, 16 bases remained unmatched. This CDR3 contains 16 residues. Germline V gene data show CDR1 as MNHEY and CDR2 as SVGEGT. The CDR3 DNA follows: TGTGCCAGCACCCCTAGCGGGCCCTTCGGGATTCATGAGCAGTTCTTC. Its protein product is CASTPSGPFGIHEQFF.

The chain is built from TRBV5-1 and TRBJ2-7; 7 bases are shared with TRBD2. The CDR3 has 16 residues. V trimming: 0 bases; J trimming: 0 bases; junction bases outside the gene matches: 6. The germline V gene encodes CDR1 SGHRS and CDR2 YFSETQ. CDR3 DNA: TGCGCCAGCAGCTTGGACGGGCGGGGGTTCTCCTACGAGCAGTACTTC. Protein product: CASSLDGRGFSYEQYF. Based on the CDR3 plus reference TRBV5-1 and TRBJ2-7, the full variable domain is KAGVTQTPRYLIKTRGQQVTLSCSPISGHRSVSWYQQTPGQGLQFLFEYFSETQRNKGNFPGRFSGRQFSNSRSEMNVSTLELGDSALYLCASSLDGRGFSYEQYFGPGTRLTVT.

The chain recombines TRBV7-2 with TRBJ2-7; the match to TRBD1 covers 8 bases. After removal of 0 bases from V and 3 bases from J, the junction contained 7 bases not matched to a gene. CDR1 is SGHTA, CDR2 FQGNSA, per germline. The length of the CDR3 is 16 residues. The CDR3 DNA sequence: TGTGCCAGCAGCTTAGCATCGGGACAGGTAAACTACGAGCAGTACTTC. It encodes CASSLASGQVNYEQYF.

This chain joins TRBV3-1 (or the pseudogene TRBV3-2) and TRBJ2-2; TRBD1 matches 7 bases. Per the germline V gene, CDR1 is LGHDT and CDR2 is YNNKEL (reference sequence). The CDR3 sequence is 15 residues long. Unmatched junction bases numbered 4, after V lost 0 bases and J lost 6 bases. CDR3 in amino acids: CASSQEGGDSGELFF. The CDR3 DNA is TGTGCCAGCAGCCAAGAAGGGGGCGACTCCGGGGAGCTGTTTTTT.

This chain's CDR3 is CATSAPTGGAGSGANVLTF. The DNA of the CDR3 is TGTGCCACCAGTGCCCCGACAGGGGGCGCGGGGTCTGGGGCCAACGTCCTGACTTTC. The chain carries TRBV24-1 and TRBJ2-6; 10 bases match TRBD1. The ends lost 5 bases at V and 1 base at J; junction bases unmatched: 10. Germline CDR1 reads KGHDR; CDR2 reads SFDVKD. The CDR3 is made up of 19 amino acids.